Shown below are 7 T cell receptor beta chains from a single sample sequenced in a study of T-cell memory formation after mild COVID-19. A single record per CDR3 protein comes from TCRdb applying MiXCR to the 5' RACE reads. The sample records roughly 80,000 distinct CDR3 sequences, 11% to 15% being singletons. The material sequenced was PBMCs or a T cell subset sorted from them (not recorded which). These TCRs come from an adult woman who had mild COVID-19 (a few samples of this study predate the infection). Cell type and time point are not known.

The chain recombines TRBV9 with TRBJ2-5, with 7 bases aligning to TRBD2. Looked up from germline, CDR1 is SGDLS and CDR2 is YYNGEE. There are 16 residues in the CDR3. V lost 0 bases and J lost 5; bases outside the gene matches: 10. DNA of the CDR3: TGTGCCAGCAGCGTAGAAGAGGGAGGGCCCTGGGAGACCCAGTACTTC. Amino acid sequence: CASSVEEGGPWETQYF.

The chain has TRBV15 and TRBJ2-1, with 12 bases matching TRBD2. The V and J ends lost 0 bases and 9 bases, in that order; junction bases with no gene match: 6. The germline CDR1 and CDR2 sequences are LNHNV and YYDKDF (reference sequence). The CDR3 contains 16 residues. The CDR3, as DNA: TGTGCCACCAGCAGAGATCGGCTAGCGGGAGGGCTTGAGCAGTTCTTC. Protein: CATSRDRLAGGLEQFF.

This clonotype was observed at least ten times. The V and J genes are TRBV6-6 and TRBJ2-1; possibly TRBD1 or TRBD2 for D (6 bases each). Germline values: CDR1 MNHNY, CDR2 SVGAGI (reference sequence). V was cut by 2 bases and J by 2 bases, with 16 bases left in between. The CDR3 extends over 17 amino acids. The CDR3 sequence: CASSYGPPGEAYNEQFF. In DNA form, the CDR3 reads TGTGCCAGCAGTTACGGTCCCCCAGGGGAGGCCTACAATGAGCAGTTCTTC.

This clonotype was recorded a few times. The chain combines TRBV7-8 with TRBJ2-2; 11 bases are a match to TRBD2. Looked up from germline, CDR1 is SGHVS and CDR2 is FQNEAQ. CDR3 length: 15 residues. V gave up 5 bases and J gave up 8 bases; unmatched junction bases: 7. The CDR3 sequence: CASSHGTSGGGELFF. The CDR3 DNA follows: TGTGCCAGCAGCCACGGGACTAGCGGAGGGGGGGAGCTGTTTTTT.

This clonotype was seen only a few times. V and J are TRBV5-1 and TRBJ1-4; TRBD1 is a possible D gene (5 bases). This CDR3 region has 14 residues. The V end lost 2 bases, the J end lost 5 bases, and 10 bases lay between the germline ends. In germline, CDR1 is SGHRS, CDR2 YFSETQ. The DNA of the CDR3 is TGCGCCAGCAGCTTAGGGGTGGTAAATGAAAAACTGTTTTTT. It yields the protein CASSLGVVNEKLFF. Full variable domain (remainder filled in from reference TRBV5-1 and TRBJ1-4): KAGVTQTPRYLIKTRGQQVTLSCSPISGHRSVSWYQQTPGQGLQFLFEYFSETQRNKGNFPGRFSGRQFSNSRSEMNVSTLELGDSALYLCASSLGVVNEKLFFGSGTQLSVL.

This clonotype has more than one count but fewer than ten. The chain carries TRBV19 and TRBJ2-7, with 8 nucleotides matching TRBD1. V shed 6 bases and J 2 bases; nucleotides not matched to a gene: 9. This CDR3 contains 15 residues. The germline gives CDR1 LNHDA, CDR2 SQIVND (reference sequence). CDR3 coding DNA: TGTGCCAGTAGACGCGGGACAGGACTTCCCTACGAGCAGTACTTC. As protein: CASRRGTGLPYEQYF. Filled out from reference TRBV19 and TRBJ2-7, the complete variable domain reads DGGITQSPKYLFRKEGQNVTLSCEQNLNHDAMYWYRQDPGQGLRLIYYSQIVNDFQKGDIAEGYSVSREKKESFPLTVTSAQKNPTAFYLCASRRGTGLPYEQYFGPGTRLTVT.

This clonotype was seen more than once but under ten times. The CDR3 here is CASSIDIFYQPQHF. CDR3 bases: TGTGCCAGCAGTATAGACATTTTCTATCAGCCCCAGCATTTT. The chain combines TRBV6-6 with TRBJ1-5; D unclear. Germline V gene lookup returns CDR1 MNHNY and CDR2 SVGAGI (reference sequence). The CDR3 covers 14 residues. Trimming left V 5 bases short and J 5 bases short, with 13 bases between.